The rows below give T cell receptor beta chains drawn from one sample of a study of blood T cells in healthy people across ages. TCRdb reanalysed the 5' RACE reads using MiXCR and keeps one entry per CDR3 protein. The sample lists about 1,500,000 distinct CDR3 sequences; roughly 30% were seen once. Sequencing was performed on blood. Source of these receptors: a woman aged 25 to 39 in good health. CDR3s include the opening cysteine and the closing phenylalanine or tryptophan. The D gene is left open where the match is weak. Expanded clones are given a class, and other clones once, few, many or no size at all.

v_call: TRBV18; d_call: -; clone_size: few; j_call: TRBJ1-2; cdr3_aa: CASSPLPQTSGDGYTF; cdr3_nt: TGTGCCAGCTCACCTCTTCCCCAGACTTCCGGCGATGGCTACACCTTC
v_call: TRBV4-3; d_call: -; clone_size: once; j_call: TRBJ2-7; cdr3_aa: CASSQDLLQNNEQYF; cdr3_nt: TGCGCCAGCAGCCAAGATCTTCTACAGAACAATGAGCAGTACTTC
v_call: TRBV6-1; d_call: TRBD2; clone_size: once; j_call: TRBJ2-3; cdr3_aa: CVSSRTRGGSNNADTQYF; cdr3_nt: TGTGTCAGCAGTCGAACACGGGGGGGCAGTAATAATGCAGATACGCAGTATTTT
v_call: TRBV15; d_call: TRBD1; clone_size: -; j_call: TRBJ2-1; cdr3_aa: CATSRDGTGGHEQFF; cdr3_nt: TGTGCCACCAGCAGAGACGGAACAGGGGGCCATGAGCAGTTCTTC
v_call: TRBV30; d_call: TRBD1; clone_size: -; j_call: TRBJ1-2; cdr3_aa: CAWRGGADYGYTF; cdr3_nt: TGTGCCTGGAGAGGGGGCGCAGACTATGGCTACACCTTC
v_call: TRBV4-3; d_call: -; clone_size: -; j_call: TRBJ2-5; cdr3_aa: CASSQAPGQKQYF; cdr3_nt: TGCGCCAGCAGCCAGGCCCCCGGACAGAAGCAGTACTTC
v_call: TRBV29-1; d_call: -; clone_size: many; j_call: TRBJ1-2; cdr3_aa: CSVENERGGYTF; cdr3_nt: TGCAGCGTTGAAAATGAGCGTGGGGGCTACACCTTC
v_call: TRBV29-1; d_call: TRBD1; clone_size: few; j_call: TRBJ2-7; cdr3_aa: CSVEDPGTGEYGSYEQYF; cdr3_nt: TGCAGCGTTGAAGACCCGGGGACAGGGGAATACGGGAGCTACGAGCAGTACTTC
v_call: TRBV7-2; d_call: -; clone_size: few; j_call: TRBJ2-7; cdr3_aa: CASSLGGGGARYEQYF; cdr3_nt: TGTGCCAGCAGCTTAGGTGGGGGCGGGGCTCGGTACGAGCAGTACTTC
v_call: TRBV6-5; d_call: -; clone_size: -; j_call: TRBJ2-4; cdr3_aa: CASSPDRVGPLGIQYF; cdr3_nt: TGTGCCAGCAGCCCCGACCGGGTCGGCCCCTTGGGCATTCAGTACTTC
v_call: TRBV12-3/TRBV12-4; d_call: TRBD2; clone_size: -; j_call: TRBJ2-1; cdr3_aa: CASRPGPAGGGYNEQFF; cdr3_nt: TGTGCCAGCAGGCCGGGACCAGCGGGAGGGGGCTACAATGAGCAGTTCTTC
v_call: TRBV20-1; d_call: -; clone_size: many; j_call: TRBJ2-5; cdr3_aa: CSARDAGWETQYF; cdr3_nt: TGCAGTGCTAGAGATGCAGGGTGGGAGACCCAGTACTTC
v_call: TRBV7-9; d_call: -; clone_size: -; j_call: TRBJ2-3; cdr3_aa: CASSSIPGVRTDTQYF; cdr3_nt: TGTGCCAGCAGCTCTATCCCCGGGGTTCGCACAGATACGCAGTATTTT
v_call: TRBV24-1; d_call: TRBD2; clone_size: -; j_call: TRBJ2-1; cdr3_aa: CATRGLGGGYNEQFF; cdr3_nt: TGTGCCACCAGGGGGCTCGGCGGGGGTTACAATGAGCAGTTCTTC
v_call: TRBV28; d_call: -; clone_size: once; j_call: TRBJ1-6; cdr3_aa: CASIQRNNSPLHF; cdr3_nt: TGTGCCAGCATACAGAGAAATAATTCACCCCTCCACTTT
v_call: TRBV28; d_call: TRBD2; clone_size: many; j_call: TRBJ2-7; cdr3_aa: CASSTSGSYEQYF; cdr3_nt: TGTGCCAGCAGCACTAGCGGCTCCTACGAGCAGTACTTC
v_call: TRBV6-2/TRBV6-3; d_call: -; clone_size: few; j_call: TRBJ2-7; cdr3_aa: CASSPPMGYEQYF; cdr3_nt: TGTGCCAGCAGTCCACCGATGGGCTACGAGCAGTACTTC
v_call: TRBV12-3/TRBV12-4; d_call: TRBD2; clone_size: -; j_call: TRBJ2-3; cdr3_aa: CASSLQRGGQADTQYF; cdr3_nt: TGTGCCAGCAGTTTACAGCGGGGGGGCCAGGCAGATACGCAGTATTTT